This TCR beta chain was profiled in a study of blood T cells in healthy people across ages. Study as a whole: In model experiments, template switching was able to capture about one barcoded beta molecule for every two T cells that were present.

This CDR3 is built from 17 residues. The authors ran a second PCR of roughly 7 to 11 cycles using a sample-barcoded 5' primer and a J-beta primer mix. Through a template-switch adaptor with 12 random nucleotides, each cDNA molecule received a tag. Via MiXCR, TCRdb re-called the 5' RACE reads, giving one row per CDR3 protein. This table has hundreds of thousands of distinct CDR3 sequences, about 61% appearing once. Researchers collected 7.5 to 10 milliliters of peripheral blood from every single donor. Extraction yielded at least 5 micrograms of total RNA per sample. This receptor was obtained from a man aged 40-49 years in good health. Sample: blood. The V and J genes are TRBV21-1 and TRBJ2-1; TRBD1 was called by the table and not checked on the DNA. TRBV21-1 is tagged as a pseudogene. CDR3 sequence: CASSEGQGSGSYNEQFF. As DNA, the CDR3 is TGTGCCAGCAGCGAAGGACAGGGTAGCGGCTCCTACAATGAGCAGTTCTTC.